Detailed here is one TCR beta chain. These data originate in a study of blood T cell repertoires in COVID-19. V gave up 2 bases and J gave up 5 bases, with 5 bases separating them. Germline V lookup: CDR1 SGHKS, CDR2 YYEKEE (reference sequence). CDR3 length: 12 residues. Data came from immunoSEQ multiplex PCR; TCRdb stores just in-frame clones and leaves some out. The sample contains about 71,000 clones, about 91% of which appear only once. Material: peripheral blood. The rearrangement links TRBV5-5 to TRBJ2-1; no definite D call. This sequence originates from a middle-aged man with active COVID-19. CDR3 DNA sequence: TGTGCCAGCAGCTTACAACACAATGAGCAGTTCTTC. This sequence encodes CASSLQHNEQFF.